The 15 T cell receptor beta chains given below trace back to one sample, sequenced in a study of early T cells in non-severe SARS-CoV-2 infection. MiXCR, run by TCRdb on the 5' RACE reads, gives a single entry per CDR3 protein. Of roughly 64,000 distinct CDR3 sequences in the sample, about an eighth were seen once. The sequenced material came from whole blood. These receptors all stem from an adult who was a healthcare worker with PCR-confirmed SARS-CoV-2 infection or an uninfected control (not recorded which).

This clonotype was detected many times. The chain is built from TRBV6-2 or TRBV6-3 and TRBJ2-3, with a weak D call TRBD2 (6 bases). This CDR3 has 15 residues. Germline CDR1 MNHEY, CDR2 SVGEGT. The V gene lost 6 bases and the J gene lost 2 bases, with 15 bases spanning the gap. This CDR3 is CASSSLRDSTDTQYF. For the CDR3, the DNA is TGTGCCAGCAGCTCTCTCCGGGACTCCACAGATACGCAGTATTTT.

This clonotype was recorded a few times. This chain joins TRBV2 and TRBJ1-1; D unclear. The CDR3 is 17 amino acids. The V and J ends lost 0 bases and 1 base respectively, with 15 bases between them. The germline V gene has CDR1 SNHLY and CDR2 FYNNEI. The DNA of the CDR3 is TGTGCCAGCAGTGAAGCGCGAGGGTCGGCAAGGAACACTGAAGCTTTCTTT. The encoded protein is CASSEARGSARNTEAFF.

The rearrangement links TRBV6-5 to TRBJ1-1; D unclear. There are 13 residues in the CDR3. CDR1 and CDR2 (germline): MNHEY, SVGAGI. V was trimmed by 6 bases and J by 4 bases, leaving 12 bases between them. CDR3: CASSRREGTEAFF. DNA for the CDR3: TGTGCCAGCAGCCGCCGGGAGGGCACTGAAGCTTTCTTT.

This sequence joins TRBV4-1 and TRBJ1-1, with D unclear. The CDR3 has 12 amino acids. Trimming left V 1 base short and J 11 bases short, with 11 bases between. Germline loops: CDR1 MGHRA, CDR2 YSYEKL. CDR3 DNA sequence: TGCGCCAGCAGCCAAGGGTCCGGGGAGGCTTTCTTT. Its protein is CASSQGSGEAFF.

This chain joins TRBV29-1 and TRBJ2-5; the D is unclear. The CDR3 totals 11 residues. Per germline, CDR1 SQVTM and CDR2 ANQGSEA. V was clipped by 8 bases and J by 2 bases, with 9 bases between them. CDR3 residues: CSHIKQETQYF. The DNA for the CDR3 is TGCAGCCACATTAAGCAAGAGACCCAGTACTTC. Full variable domain (missing parts from reference TRBV29-1 and TRBJ2-5): SAVISQKPSRDICQRGTSLTIQCQVDSQVTMMFWYRQQPGQSLTLIATANQGSEATYESGFVIDKFPISRPNLTFSTLTVSNMSPEDSSIYLCSHIKQETQYFGPGTRLLVL.

This chain links TRBV6-1 with TRBJ2-5; 9 bases match TRBD1. V lost 3 bases to trimming and J lost 6 bases; unmatched junction nucleotides: 5. The CDR3 contains 14 residues. CDR1 and CDR2 (germline): MNHNS, SASEGT. CDR3 loop: CASSDLQGAKTQYF. CDR3 nucleotides: TGTGCCAGCAGTGATCTACAGGGGGCGAAGACCCAGTACTTC.

V is TRBV7-2 and J is TRBJ2-5; D remains ambiguous. Trimming took off 5 bases at V and 0 bases at J, with 7 bases between the two ends. From germline, CDR1 is SGHTA and CDR2 FQGNSA. This CDR3 spans 13 amino acids. CDR3 amino acids: CASSPSYQETQYF. In DNA, the CDR3 is TGTGCCAGCAGCCCTTCGTACCAAGAGACCCAGTACTTC.

This clonotype was observed a few times. This chain links TRBV12-3 or TRBV12-4 with TRBJ1-2; D uncertain. The CDR3 has 12 residues. With 5 bases removed from V and 4 bases from J, the gap between germline ends came to 8 bases. The chain's CDR3 is CASSPQVYGYTF. CDR3 coding DNA: TGTGCCAGCAGTCCCCAGGTCTATGGCTACACCTTC.

This clonotype was counted at least ten times. The genes are TRBV7-9 and TRBJ2-5; D not resolved. CDR3 length equals 11 residues. CDR1 is SEHNR, CDR2 FQNEAQ, per germline (reference sequence). Trimming took off 8 bases at V and 2 bases at J, with 6 bases between the two ends. The CDR3 DNA reads as TGTGCCAGCTCACCGCAAGAGACCCAGTACTTC. Protein product: CASSPQETQYF. The complete variable domain, with remaining parts taken from reference TRBV7-9 and TRBJ2-5, reads DTGVSQNPRHKITKRGQNVTFRCDPISEHNRLYWYRQTLGQGPEFLTYFQNEAQLEKSRLLSDRFSAERPKGSFSTLEIQRTEQGDSAMYLCASSPQETQYFGPGTRLLVL.

This clonotype has a count of ten or more. The chain uses TRBV10-3 and TRBJ2-3, with TRBD1 matching over 9 bases. The CDR3 consists of 14 residues. Unmatched junction bases numbered 5, after V lost 7 bases and J lost 3 bases. Germline V lookup: CDR1 ENHRY, CDR2 SYGVKD. CDR3 sequence reads: CAITGDRATDTQYF. The CDR3 bases are TGTGCCATCACAGGGGACAGGGCTACAGATACGCAGTATTTT.

This clonotype was recorded many times. The chain recombines TRBV5-4 with TRBJ2-7; D ambiguous. The CDR3 runs 15 residues. Germline assignment: CDR1 SGHNT and CDR2 YYREEE (reference sequence). Trimming pared 0 bases from V and 7 bases from J, leaving 17 bases between. In DNA, the CDR3 is TGTGCCAGCAGCTTGGCCCGGGCGAACTCTGGGGAGCAGTACTTC. It encodes CASSLARANSGEQYF.

This clonotype was seen more than once but under ten times. The V and J genes are TRBV4-1 and TRBJ1-5, with D uncertain. This CDR3 is 17 amino acids long. Deletions cut 0 bases from V and 0 bases from J, with 12 bases between. In germline, CDR1 is MGHRA, CDR2 YSYEKL. The CDR3 DNA follows: TGCGCCAGCAGCCAAGAGGGGTCGGATTATAGCAATCAGCCCCAGCATTTT. Encoded protein: CASSQEGSDYSNQPQHF.

This chain links TRBV10-3 with TRBJ1-1, with a weak D call TRBD1 (5 bases). Germline V gives CDR1 ENHRY, CDR2 SYGVKD. This CDR3 contains 12 residues. The CDR3 loop is CVTRDVNTEAFF. The DNA for the CDR3 is TGTGTAACACGGGACGTGAACACTGAAGCTTTCTTT.

This clonotype was counted a few times. V is TRBV9 and J is TRBJ2-3, with TRBD1 matching over 10 bases. The length of the CDR3 is 18 residues. The V gene's germline CDR1 is SGDLS and CDR2 YYNGEE. After removal of 2 bases from V and 5 bases from J, the junction contained 14 bases not matched to a gene. This CDR3 is CASSVTPPGQGMKDTQYF. The CDR3 region has the DNA TGTGCCAGCAGCGTCACACCCCCGGGACAGGGGATGAAAGATACGCAGTATTTT.

This clonotype was recorded a few times. The gene calls are TRBV29-1 and TRBJ1-2; the match to TRBD1 covers 10 bases. From germline, CDR1 is SQVTM and CDR2 ANQGSEA. V shed 0 bases and J 6 bases; nucleotides not matched to a gene: 1. This CDR3 comprises 13 residues. The CDR3 bases are TGCAGCGTTGAAGATGGGACAGGGGATGGCTACACCTTC. Encoded protein: CSVEDGTGDGYTF. Together with reference TRBV29-1 and TRBJ1-2, the CDR3 gives the full variable domain: SAVISQKPSRDICQRGTSLTIQCQVDSQVTMMFWYRQQPGQSLTLIATANQGSEATYESGFVIDKFPISRPNLTFSTLTVSNMSPEDSSIYLCSVEDGTGDGYTFGSGTRLTVV.